A single T cell receptor (beta chain) is shown here with its context. This clonotype was counted many times. It has no known antigen specificity. Nothing much larger sits one base from this clone, and base qualities are not available. From the germline V gene, CDR1 is MGHDK and CDR2 is SYGVNS. The V end loses 6 bases and the J end loses 2 bases, and a stretch of 12 bases separates them. Including cysteine and phenylalanine, the CDR3 has 14 amino acids. Kept here is only the CDR3 DNA, which spans 42 bases and is read in frame from base 1. This sample is part of a study of T-cell reconstitution after alpha-beta-depleted transplantation in children (dated by TCRdb to the mid-2010s). In terms of the full investigation: Using TCR repertoire profiling, the study followed T-cell immune reconstitution in a quantitative way in children after TCRalphabeta/CD19-depleted allogeneic hematopoietic cell transplantation.

Library preparation used PCR. These reads were obtained on an Illumina HiSeq 2500. To normalize quantification of the TCRbeta repertoire, the TCR libraries were built with molecular barcoding that relied on unique molecular identifiers. TCRdb applied fastp at Q25 and MiXCR to the public reads, then kept only in-frame beta chains. Each entry merges the rows of one CDR3 protein and shows their most common DNA and genes. Counted in this sample were around 200,000 distinct CDR3 sequences; around 7% of them appeared once. The ten largest account for more than 2.5% of the sample. The sequence was obtained from a human donor who donated a stem cell graft to a child with Wiskott-Aldrich syndrome. The specimen was PBMCs from the stem cell graft donor, collected from the stem cell graft. The V gene is TRBV25-1 and the J gene is TRBJ2-3; the D gene lacks a confident call. DNA sequence: TGTGCCAGCAGAAGTCCAGTCTCCACAGATACGCAGTATTTT. Protein translation: CASRSPVSTDTQYF.